The 14 T cell receptor beta chains in this list originate from one sample, sequenced in a study of human thymus T cells. Some clones are missing from TCRdb's copy, which holds only in-frame ones; the method was immunoSEQ multiplex PCR. The sample holds roughly 54,000 clones, roughly 94% seen once. Sequencing was done on a sample of blood. Receptors were obtained from a boy younger than two with a congenital heart defect but otherwise immunologically healthy.

In this sample, this clone turned up a few times. The V gene is TRBV4-1, the J gene TRBJ1-2; D gene uncertain. Trimming cost V 1 base and J 1 base, with 4 bases left between them. In germline, CDR1 is MGHRA, CDR2 YSYEKL. This CDR3 is 13 amino acids long. CDR3 residues: CASSQVGNYGYTF. DNA of the CDR3: TGCGCCAGCAGCCAAGTAGGTAACTATGGCTACACCTTC.

The V and J genes are TRBV28 and TRBJ2-7, with TRBD1 matching 9 bases. Trimming at V came to 6 bases and at J to 3 bases, leaving 6 bases not matched to a gene. Germline CDR1 and CDR2: MDHEN and SYDVKM. The CDR3 has 14 amino acids. DNA of the CDR3: TGTGCCAGCAGCCCCGGGACAGGGCTCTACGAGCAGTACTTC. Translated, it gives CASSPGTGLYEQYF.

This clone has a handful of counts. V is TRBV7-9 and J is TRBJ1-1, with D unclear. There are 15 residues in the CDR3. Looked up from germline, CDR1 is SEHNR and CDR2 is FQNEAQ (reference sequence). Trimming took 0 bases from V and 2 from J, leaving 10 bases between them. The DNA for the CDR3 is TGTGCCAGCAGCTTAGCCTCAGGTAAAAACACTGAAGCTTTCTTT. Translating it yields CASSLASGKNTEAFF.

The chain links TRBV6-1 to TRBJ1-2; 8 bases are a match to TRBD1. J lost 1 base, V lost 4 bases, and 5 bases had no gene match. Germline CDR1 MNHNS, CDR2 SASEGT. The CDR3 loop spans 15 amino acids. This chain's CDR3 is CASSVRTGNNYGYTF. In DNA, the CDR3 is TGTGCCAGCAGTGTTAGGACAGGGAATAACTATGGCTACACCTTC.

The rearrangement joins TRBV5-1 to TRBJ1-5, with D possibly matching TRBD1 (5 bases). CDR3 length: 13 amino acids. The germline V gene has CDR1 SGHRS and CDR2 YFSETQ. Deletions cut 3 bases from V and 9 bases from J, with 13 bases between. The CDR3 region is CASSSGPTGPQHF. The CDR3 nucleotides read TGCGCCAGCAGCTCAGGGCCTACGGGGCCCCAGCATTTT.

This clone was detected once. The rearrangement uses TRBV4-1 and TRBJ2-2; no clear D gene. Per germline, CDR1 MGHRA and CDR2 YSYEKL. Trimming stripped 0 bases from V and 9 bases from J, with 11 bases between. The CDR3 spans 14 residues. The CDR3 region has the DNA TGCGCCAGCAGCCAAGAAAGTAAGGGCCGGGAGCTGTTTTTT. It encodes CASSQESKGRELFF.

This chain uses TRBV5-1 with TRBJ2-7; D is ambiguous. Trimming pared 0 bases from V and 2 bases from J, leaving 6 bases between. Germline V gene data show CDR1 as SGHRS and CDR2 as YFSETQ. This CDR3 is built from 13 residues. The CDR3 is CASSLGSAYEQYF. The CDR3 nucleotides are TGCGCCAGCAGCTTGGGTTCTGCCTACGAGCAGTACTTC.

V and J are TRBV10-3 and TRBJ1-4, with 10 bases that match TRBD1. Germline V lookup: CDR1 ENHRY, CDR2 SYGVKD. The CDR3 is 15 residues long. Germline trimming cut 2 bases from V and 8 bases from J; bases unmatched to any gene: 5. CDR3 protein: CAISEPGQGREKLFF. The CDR3 DNA follows: TGTGCCATCAGTGAGCCGGGACAGGGGAGGGAAAAACTGTTTTTT.

The chain recombines TRBV2 with TRBJ2-5; 11 nucleotides agree with TRBD2. The germline CDR1 and CDR2 sequences are SNHLY and FYNNEI. The CDR3 totals 15 residues. V was clipped by 5 bases and J by 4 bases; unmatched bases: 6. This CDR3 is CASSFLAGGRETQYF. In nucleotides, the CDR3 is TGTGCCAGCAGTTTCCTAGCGGGGGGTCGAGAGACCCAGTACTTC.

The chain links TRBV4-1 to TRBJ2-7; possibly TRBD2 for D (5 bases). The germline V and J ends were trimmed by 0 bases and 5 bases, with 14 bases remaining between them. This CDR3 has 15 amino acids. From germline, CDR1 is MGHRA and CDR2 YSYEKL. The CDR3 here is CASSQEGVSRHEQYF. CDR3 nucleotides: TGCGCCAGCAGCCAAGAGGGAGTAAGTCGACACGAGCAGTACTTC.

V usage is TRBV7-2 and J usage is TRBJ2-2, with TRBD2 as a possible D gene (5 bases). In germline, CDR1 is SGHTA, CDR2 FQGNSA. The CDR3 sequence is 13 residues long. Trimming removed 6 bases at V and 7 bases at J, with 12 bases between. For the CDR3, the DNA is TGTGCCAGCAGGTTCGGCGGGCACGGGGAGCTGTTTTTT. Its protein product is CASRFGGHGELFF.

The J gene is TRBJ2-5, the V gene TRBV18, with 7 bases that match TRBD1. CDR3 length: 13 residues. After removal of 4 bases from V and 2 bases from J, the junction contained 1 base not matched to a gene. Per germline, CDR1 KGHSH and CDR2 LQKENI. The CDR3 region is CASSQGAQETQYF. For the CDR3, the DNA is TGTGCCAGCTCACAGGGGGCGCAAGAGACCCAGTACTTC.

The CDR3 sequence is CASSPPAGGPGGGELFF. Here the CDR3 DNA reads TGTGCCAGCAGTCCTCCAGCGGGAGGGCCGGGTGGCGGGGAGCTGTTTTTT. The rearrangement links TRBV28 to TRBJ2-2; TRBD2 agrees at 10 bases. This CDR3 region has 17 residues. J lost 7 bases, V lost 5 bases, and 13 bases had no gene match. Germline loops: CDR1 MDHEN, CDR2 SYDVKM.

V gene TRBV19 combines with J gene TRBJ2-7; D ambiguous. The CDR3 has 13 amino acids. Per germline, CDR1 LNHDA and CDR2 SQIVND (reference sequence). Trimming removed 5 bases at V and 0 bases at J, with 8 bases between. The CDR3 DNA is TGTGCCAGTAGTTTCCGGGCCTCCTACGAGCAGTACTTC. Translation: CASSFRASYEQYF.